Listed below are T cell receptor beta chains from one sample, sequenced in a study of neurological immune-mediated disorders. TCRdb re-called the 5' RACE reads through MiXCR, storing one row per CDR3 protein. The repertoire includes approximately 82,000 distinct CDR3 sequences, less than 15% of them detected once, and approximately 5% sits in the top ten. Sequencing was done on a sample of PBMCs. The receptors here all came from a female donor with HTLV-1-associated myelopathy (HAM/TSP). Both conserved end residues are part of each CDR3. D genes are given only for firm matches. Expanded clones are given a class, and other clones once, few, many or no size at all.

size,J,D,V,DNA,CDR3
many,TRBJ2-3,TRBD1,TRBV18,TGTGCCAGCTCACTAAGGGACAGGGGGCAGGCAGATACGCAGTATTTT,CASSLRDRGQADTQYF
many,TRBJ2-4,.,TRBV5-5,TGTGCCAGCAGCCTCCAGGGGCCCGTAGCCAAAAACATTCAGTACTTC,CASSLQGPVAKNIQYF
few,TRBJ2-7,TRBD2,TRBV3-1,TGTGCCAGCAGTCGCAGCGGGGGGGCCGGCGAGCAGTACTTC,CASSRSGGAGEQYF
many,TRBJ2-7,.,TRBV12-3/TRBV12-4,TGTGCCAGCAGTTTCTCCCCGTACGAGCAGTACTTC,CASSFSPYEQYF
few,TRBJ2-3,TRBD2,TRBV7-2,TGTGCCAGCAGCTTAGCGACTAGCGGGGGGTCGGATACGCAGTATTTT,CASSLATSGGSDTQYF
many,TRBJ1-5,.,TRBV29-1,TGCAGCGCAAACGTCCCAGGGGTTAATCAGCCCCAGCATTTT,CSANVPGVNQPQHF
.,TRBJ2-3,.,TRBV5-1,TGCGCCAGCAGCCAAATTCCAGATACGCAGTATTTT,CASSQIPDTQYF
many,TRBJ1-6,TRBD1,TRBV12-3/TRBV12-4,TGTGCCAGCAGTTGGGGGACAGCCTATAATTCACCCCTCCACTTT,CASSWGTAYNSPLHF
many,TRBJ2-1,.,TRBV7-2,TGTGCCAGCAGCTTAATGGCAGGGTTGAATGAGCAGTTCTTC,CASSLMAGLNEQFF
many,TRBJ2-7,TRBD1,TRBV20-1,TGCAGTGCTGAAATTCCGGGACAGGGGCGTTACGAGCAGTACTTC,CSAEIPGQGRYEQYF